This record covers a single T cell receptor (beta chain). What it binds is not known. There are 17 residues in the CDR3. Germline loops: CDR1 MGHRA, CDR2 YSYEKL. V was clipped by 3 bases and J by 6 bases, with 20 bases between them. Pooling of second doses given at about 4 or about 12 weeks was done. Here immunoSEQ multiplex PCR was the method, and the copy in TCRdb shows in-frame clones only, minus some. The table records over 20,000 clones, 88% of them present only once. This entry comes from a study of T cell responses to AZD1222 COVID-19 vaccine. Regarding the study as a whole: Across the whole spike, CD4 TCRs peaked at regions 160-218 and 743-854. Mostly white British, mostly female donors; authors suggested clonal diversity may be underestimated. Among AZD1222 vaccinees, only six or seven were seropositive at baseline.

The sample was peripheral blood, taken 28 days after the second AZD1222 dose. The chain carries TRBV4-1 and TRBJ1-4; D is uncertain. This clonotype was obtained from an adult who received the AZD1222 COVID-19 vaccine. CDR3 sequence (DNA): TGCGCCAGCAGCCAGGTAGGCAGGAGTCGAGCGGATGAAAAACTGTTTTTT. Translating it yields CASSQVGRSRADEKLFF.